This T cell receptor beta chain was profiled in a study of T cell changes during pregnancy in multiple sclerosis. Sequenced by immunoSEQ multiplex PCR; TCRdb stores in-frame clones only, minus some. Altogether roughly 64,000 clones are present, more than 75% being singletons, with the ten largest covering 1% to 1.5%. Trimming removed 2 bases at V and 2 bases at J, with 7 bases between. Germline CDR1 is MNHNY and CDR2 is SVGAGI (reference sequence). The CDR3 contains 13 residues. The sequence was obtained from a female donor with multiple sclerosis, enrolled in a pregnancy study. The specimen was peripheral blood, collected in the second trimester of pregnancy. V and J are TRBV6-6 and TRBJ2-7, with D perhaps TRBD2 (5 bases). The CDR3 region has the DNA TGTGCCAGCAGTTACATCGGGACCTACGAGCAGTACTTC. It translates to CASSYIGTYEQYF.